These 7 T cell receptor beta chains were all obtained from the same sample, sequenced in a study of cytomegalovirus exposure and HLA in healthy donors. The study ran its PCR with 60 Vbeta and 13 Jbeta primers. Only in-frame clones appear in the TCRdb table, and some are missing; sequencing was by immunoSEQ multiplex PCR. Here the sample spans over 90,000 clones, around 70% being singletons. Sequences were obtained from PBMCs. These receptor sequences come from a woman in her forties or fifties in good health and CMV-seropositive.

This chain connects TRBV7-3 to TRBJ2-2; D possibly corresponds to TRBD2 (6 bases). The CDR3 consists of 16 residues. Trimming removed 2 bases from V and 1 base from J, with 11 bases in between. Germline assignment: CDR1 SGHTA and CDR2 FQGTGA. CDR3 sequence reads: CASSLHLARNTGELFF. CDR3 nucleotide sequence: TGTGCCAGCAGCTTACATCTAGCGCGGAACACCGGGGAGCTGTTTTTT. Looking up the rest from reference TRBV7-3 and TRBJ2-2 gives the full variable domain: GAGVSQTPSNKVTEKGKYVELRCDPISGHTALYWYRQSLGQGPEFLIYFQGTGAADDSGLPNDRFFAVRPEGSVSTLKIQRTERGDSAVYLCASSLHLARNTGELFFGEGSRLTVL.

CDR3 loop: CASSPSLGQGRQPQHF. CDR3 coding DNA: TGTGCCAGCAGTCCGAGCCTTGGACAGGGTCGCCAGCCCCAGCATTTT. V usage is TRBV28 and J usage is TRBJ1-5; 8 bases line up with TRBD1. V lost 5 bases, J lost 7 bases, and 13 bases stayed unmatched. CDR3 length equals 16 residues. CDR1 and CDR2 from the germline V gene are MDHEN and SYDVKM. The full variable domain, its missing parts supplied by reference TRBV28 and TRBJ1-5, is DVKVTQSSRYLVKRTGEKVFLECVQDMDHENMFWYRQDPGLGLRLIYFSYDVKMKEKGDIPEGYSVSREKKERFSLILESASTNQTSMYLCASSPSLGQGRQPQHFGDGTRLSIL.

The chain combines TRBV7-3 with TRBJ1-1; 7 positions match TRBD1. There are 15 residues in the CDR3. V dropped 5 bases and J dropped 1; count of bases not matched to a gene: 7. Germline-derived CDR1 and CDR2 are SGHTA and FQGTGA. This CDR3 is CASSPRTGENTEAFF. CDR3 in DNA: TGTGCCAGCAGCCCCCGGACAGGAGAGAACACTGAAGCTTTCTTT.

V gene TRBV7-9 combines with J gene TRBJ2-2; 8 nucleotides agree with TRBD1. V shed 7 bases and J 2 bases; nucleotides not matched to a gene: 6. Germline-derived CDR1 and CDR2 are SEHNR and FQNEAQ (reference sequence). The CDR3 consists of 15 residues. Here the CDR3 DNA reads TGTGCCAGCACCAAGACAGGGGATAACACCGGGGAGCTGTTTTTT. Protein: CASTKTGDNTGELFF.

V is TRBV21-1 and J is TRBJ1-5. TRBV21-1 is an annotated pseudogene. This CDR3 is 15 amino acids long. CDR3 nucleotide sequence: TGTGCCAACCTTACTACGAATCGGGGCAATCAGCCCCAGCATTTT. Translated: CANLTTNRGNQPQHF.

This chain links TRBV5-1 with TRBJ2-7; a weak D match, TRBD2 (6 bases). Germline V gives CDR1 SGHRS, CDR2 YFSETQ. This CDR3 contains 15 residues. Deletions cut 0 bases from V and 3 bases from J, with 13 bases between. CDR3 bases: TGCGCCAGCAGCTTGGAAGGGCGGGAACACTACGAGCAGTACTTC. Translated: CASSLEGREHYEQYF.

The rearrangement joins TRBV30 to TRBJ1-2; D might be TRBD1 (6 bases). The CDR3 is 12 residues long. Deletions cut 0 bases from V and 8 bases from J, with 10 bases between. Germline lookup yields CDR1 GTSNPN and CDR2 SVGIG (reference sequence). CDR3: CAWSVTGYGYTF. DNA of the CDR3: TGTGCCTGGAGTGTCACAGGGTACGGCTACACCTTC.